This record covers a single T cell receptor beta chain. In germline, CDR1 is SGHRS, CDR2 YFSETQ. The CDR3 covers 13 residues. Deletions cut 4 bases from V and 1 base from J, with 7 bases between. The data stem from a study of technical replicates of blood from four donors. The repertoire was sequenced with immunoSEQ multiplex PCR; TCRdb's copy has only in-frame clones and lacks some. The sample lists approximately 100,000 clones, over 90% occurring once. The origin of this receptor is a human donor in good health. The specimen sequenced was T cells isolated from PBMCs. This chain uses TRBV5-1 with TRBJ2-3; D perhaps matches TRBD2 (5 bases). The CDR3 region is CASSPGGTDTQYF. The CDR3 bases are TGCGCCAGCAGCCCCGGGGGCACAGATACGCAGTATTTT. Drawing the rest from reference TRBV5-1 and TRBJ2-3, the complete variable domain is KAGVTQTPRYLIKTRGQQVTLSCSPISGHRSVSWYQQTPGQGLQFLFEYFSETQRNKGNFPGRFSGRQFSNSRSEMNVSTLELGDSALYLCASSPGGTDTQYFGPGTRLTVL.